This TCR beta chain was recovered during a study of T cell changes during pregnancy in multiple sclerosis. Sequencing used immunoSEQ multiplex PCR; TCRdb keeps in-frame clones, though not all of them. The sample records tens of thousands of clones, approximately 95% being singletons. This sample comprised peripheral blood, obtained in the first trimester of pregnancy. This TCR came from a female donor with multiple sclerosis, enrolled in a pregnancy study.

For the CDR3, the DNA is TGTGCCAGCAGCTTTGACAGAGTCTCCTACAATGAGCAGTTCTTC. It encodes CASSFDRVSYNEQFF. This chain connects TRBV5-4 to TRBJ2-1; D is perhaps TRBD1 (5 bases). V shed 2 bases and J shed 0 bases, with 9 bases lying between them. This CDR3 has 15 amino acids. CDR1 is SGHNT, CDR2 YYREEE, per germline (reference sequence).